This T cell receptor (beta chain) was documented in a study of blood T cell repertoires in COVID-19. Study background: Some COVID-19 samples were acute and others convalescent; all came from the United States, Italy and Spain. PBMCs, B-cell-depleted T cells, or T cells provided the cDNA or gDNA that made up the material.

Authors' processing steps: Estimates of nucleated cell counts were drawn from the amplification of reference gene primers. Using immunoSEQ multiplex PCR, the repertoire was profiled, and TCRdb retains in-frame clones only, with some absent. That table gives V, J and clone size, and the DNA gave D and trimming. The table has about 150,000 clones, 85% to 90% seen once; the top ten hold roughly 0.58%. Source material: peripheral blood. This clonotype was sampled from a man between 60 and 75 years old with COVID-19, enrolled during active disease.

The CDR3 DNA is TGTGCCAGCAGTTTAGGAAGACAGGGTAATCGCAAAACTAATGAAAAACTGTTTTTT. It translates to CASSLGRQGNRKTNEKLFF. The chain combines TRBV2 with TRBJ1-4; 7 nucleotides match TRBD1. The germline gives CDR1 SNHLY, CDR2 FYNNEI. V trimming: 5 bases; J trimming: 1 base; junction bases outside the gene matches: 16. This CDR3 has 19 amino acids. The whole variable domain, filled in from reference TRBV2 and TRBJ1-4, reads EPEVTQTPSHQVTQMGQEVILRCVPISNHLYFYWYRQILGQKVEFLVSFYNNEISEKSEIFDDQFSVERPDGSNFTLKIRSTKLEDSAMYFCASSLGRQGNRKTNEKLFFGSGTQLSVL.